This T cell receptor (beta chain) was sequenced during a study of beta chain features in type 1 diabetes. Comments on this clone: Its antigen is undetermined.

Sequenced material consisted of expressed TCRB transcripts (all of the isolated RNA was reverse transcribed). Here immunoSEQ multiplex PCR was the method, and the copy in TCRdb shows in-frame clones only, minus some. This sample has 95,000 to 150,000 clones; less than 20% occur once, and the top ten carry about 2.1%. V gave up 4 bases and J gave up 4 bases, with 13 bases separating them. The CDR3 totals 14 residues. Germline CDR1 is LGHNA and CDR2 is YNFKEQ. Study outcomes and limitations: Within each of all four CD4+ subsets, Type 1 diabetes patients had TCRB CDR3s that were moderately but significantly shorter. A pattern of fewer insertions and more deletions at VDJ junctions was seen in type 1 diabetes patients. TCRB repertoires of naive, central memory and Treg cells appeared more similar among patients than among healthy donors. cDNA-based reads could over-represent cells with high TCR expression.

The sequence was obtained from a man aged 25-40 years with type 1 diabetes. Sequencing was carried out using central memory CD4+ T cells from blood. The rearrangement joins TRBV4-2 to TRBJ1-1; D is possibly TRBD1 (6 bases). Here the CDR3 DNA reads TGTGCCAGCAGCCTCACAGGGCTGGGCACTGAAGCTTTCTTT. It encodes CASSLTGLGTEAFF.